Listed here are 27 T cell receptor beta chains from one sample, sequenced in a study of blood T cell repertoires in COVID-19. Here immunoSEQ multiplex PCR was the method, and the copy in TCRdb shows in-frame clones only, minus some. The sample yields 320,000 or so clones, more than 75% seen once. The sequencing sample was made of PBMCs or T cells enriched from blood (not recorded which). The receptors were gathered from a woman aged 25 to 39 who had recovered from COVID-19.

As DNA, the CDR3 is TGTGCCAGCAGGGGGACAGGGGGCCCTGGTCAGCCCCAGCATTTT. It is translated as CASRGTGGPGQPQHF. This chain connects TRBV6-5 to TRBJ1-5; 12 bases align to TRBD1. Per the germline V gene, CDR1 is MNHEY and CDR2 is SVGAGI. Trimming at V came to 6 bases and at J to 6 bases, leaving 6 bases not matched to a gene. The CDR3 spans 15 residues.

V and J are TRBV21-1 and TRBJ2-7; the D call TRBD1 from the table was never checked on the DNA. TRBV21-1 constitutes a pseudogene. The CDR3 covers 15 residues. This chain's CDR3 is CASRSTMVRVGEQYF. CDR3 in DNA: TGTGCCAGCAGATCCACCATGGTCAGGGTTGGCGAGCAGTACTTC.

The chain couples TRBV19 to TRBJ2-2, with TRBD2 matching over 7 bases. CDR1 is LNHDA and CDR2 is SQIVND in the germline V gene (reference sequence). V lost 3 bases and J lost 5; bases outside the gene matches: 6. The CDR3 is made up of 15 amino acids. CDR3 sequence: CASSIGGGGTGELFF. The CDR3 DNA follows: TGTGCCAGTAGTATTGGCGGGGGTGGGACCGGGGAGCTGTTTTTT. Filled out from reference TRBV19 and TRBJ2-2, the complete variable domain reads DGGITQSPKYLFRKEGQNVTLSCEQNLNHDAMYWYRQDPGQGLRLIYYSQIVNDFQKGDIAEGYSVSREKKESFPLTVTSAQKNPTAFYLCASSIGGGGTGELFFGEGSRLTVL.

The V call is TRBV14, the J call TRBJ2-1; 15 nucleotides agree with TRBD2. Germline V gives CDR1 SGHDN, CDR2 FVKESK. This CDR3 region has 16 residues. V was pared by 2 bases and J by 7 bases, with 3 bases of the junction left unmatched. CDR3 sequence: CASSQPGLAGGNEQFF. DNA for the CDR3: TGTGCCAGCAGCCAACCGGGACTAGCGGGGGGAAATGAGCAGTTCTTC. Filled out from reference TRBV14 and TRBJ2-1, the complete variable domain reads EAGVTQFPSHSVIEKGQTVTLRCDPISGHDNLYWYRRVMGKEIKFLLHFVKESKQDESGMPNNRFLAERTGGTYSTLKVQPAELEDSGVYFCASSQPGLAGGNEQFFGPGTRLTVL.

The CDR3 spells CASSTGQGNTEAFF. CDR3 bases: TGTGCCAGCAGTACCGGACAGGGAAACACTGAAGCTTTCTTT. The chain combines TRBV2 with TRBJ1-1, with TRBD1 identical over 8 bases. The germline gives CDR1 SNHLY, CDR2 FYNNEI. This CDR3 has 14 residues. V trimming: 5 bases; J trimming: 2 bases; junction bases outside the gene matches: 4.

The V gene is TRBV3-1 (or the pseudogene TRBV3-2), the J gene TRBJ2-1; TRBD2 aligns across 14 bases. Germline V gene data show CDR1 as LGHDT and CDR2 as YNNKEL (reference sequence). J was trimmed by 6 bases and V by 1 base; bases with no gene match: 5. This CDR3 contains 17 residues. The CDR3 region has the DNA TGTGCCAGCAGCCAAGTTGGACTAGCGGGGGGCGGCAATGAGCAGTTCTTC. It yields the protein CASSQVGLAGGGNEQFF.

The chain has TRBV6-5 and TRBJ2-7; 10 nucleotides align to TRBD1. CDR1 and CDR2 from the germline V gene are MNHEY and SVGAGI. V dropped 5 bases and J dropped 7; count of bases not matched to a gene: 8. The CDR3 runs 14 residues. This CDR3 reads CASSPGTGVGEQYF. CDR3 nucleotides: TGTGCCAGCAGTCCCGGGACAGGGGTCGGGGAGCAGTACTTC.

The chain carries TRBV9 and TRBJ1-3; 9 bases align to TRBD1. CDR1 is SGDLS, CDR2 YYNGEE, per germline. The CDR3 loop spans 16 amino acids. The V segment lost 2 bases and the J segment 3 bases; nucleotides outside the gene matches: 6. CDR3 bases: TGTGCCAGCAGCGTCCGACAGGGGGTGGGTGGAAACACCATATATTTT. Its protein product is CASSVRQGVGGNTIYF.

The CDR3 protein is CASSLGNREKLFF. DNA for the CDR3: TGTGCCAGCAGTTTAGGAAACAGGGAAAAACTGTTTTTT. This sequence joins TRBV12-3 or TRBV12-4 and TRBJ1-4; a possible D gene is TRBD1 (5 bases). V gave up 1 base and J gave up 8 bases, with 8 bases separating them. CDR3 length: 13 residues.

This sequence joins TRBV7-9 and TRBJ2-1; the D gene is possibly TRBD1 (6 bases). The CDR3 consists of 14 residues. V gave up 1 base and J gave up 10 bases, with 14 bases separating them. Germline V gives CDR1 SEHNR, CDR2 FQNEAQ (reference sequence). The DNA of the CDR3 is TGTGCCAGCAGCTTAGGGGGGCTAGCCGGGGAGCAGTTCTTC. This encodes CASSLGGLAGEQFF.

The chain joins TRBV7-2 to TRBJ2-3; 7 bases map to TRBD2. Germline V gene data show CDR1 as SGHTA and CDR2 as FQGNSA. V lost 3 bases to trimming and J lost 2 bases; unmatched junction nucleotides: 2. CDR3 size: 14 residues. Here the CDR3 reads CASSFGLVTDTQYF. The DNA for the CDR3 is TGTGCCAGCAGCTTCGGACTAGTCACAGATACGCAGTATTTT.

The chain links TRBV19 to TRBJ1-2; D possibly corresponds to TRBD1 (5 bases). The V gene lost 8 bases and the J gene lost 0 bases, with 10 bases spanning the gap. This CDR3 is built from 13 residues. Looked up from germline, CDR1 is LNHDA and CDR2 is SQIVND (reference sequence). CDR3 sequence reads: CASQVGANYGYTF. Written as DNA, the CDR3 is TGTGCCAGTCAAGTAGGGGCTAACTATGGCTACACCTTC. The full variable domain, in which reference TRBV19 and TRBJ1-2 provide the parts outside the CDR3, is DGGITQSPKYLFRKEGQNVTLSCEQNLNHDAMYWYRQDPGQGLRLIYYSQIVNDFQKGDIAEGYSVSREKKESFPLTVTSAQKNPTAFYLCASQVGANYGYTFGSGTRLTVV.

This clone showed up just a few times. V is TRBV4-1 and J is TRBJ1-2; D is uncertain. CDR1 and CDR2 from the germline V gene are MGHRA and YSYEKL. The CDR3 is made up of 14 amino acids. The V and J ends lost 3 bases and 7 bases respectively, with 15 bases between them. The CDR3 DNA sequence: TGCGCCAGCAGCCATCCGCCTGTCGAGGGTGGCTACACCTTC. It yields the protein CASSHPPVEGGYTF.

The CDR3 here is CASRPTGTGGYEQYF. The DNA of the CDR3 is TGTGCCAGCAGGCCCACCGGGACAGGGGGCTACGAGCAGTACTTC. The chain links TRBV7-9 to TRBJ2-7; 11 nucleotides agree with TRBD1. The CDR3 spans 15 residues. Germline V gives CDR1 SEHNR, CDR2 FQNEAQ (reference sequence). Unmatched junction bases numbered 7, after V lost 6 bases and J lost 3 bases.

The chain couples TRBV3-1 (or the pseudogene TRBV3-2) to TRBJ2-2; D is possibly TRBD1 (6 bases). The CDR3 is 13 residues long. CDR1 and CDR2 from the germline V gene are LGHDT and YNNKEL (reference sequence). V lost 4 bases and J lost 6, with 9 bases in between. The CDR3 DNA is TGTGCCAGCAGCCTACAGGGACCCGGGGAGCTGTTTTTT. It encodes CASSLQGPGELFF.

CDR3 sequence: CSTHRVNTEAFF. CDR3 bases: TGCAGCACCCACAGGGTGAACACTGAAGCTTTCTTT. The chain employs TRBV29-1 and TRBJ1-1, with D perhaps TRBD1 (6 bases). Germline lookup yields CDR1 SQVTM and CDR2 ANQGSEA. The CDR3 is made up of 12 amino acids. The V and J ends lost 8 bases and 0 bases respectively, with 10 bases between them.

This chain joins TRBV7-9 and TRBJ2-3; D possibly corresponds to TRBD2 (6 bases). The CDR3 is made up of 15 amino acids. Germline CDR1 and CDR2: SEHNR and FQNEAQ (reference sequence). V was pared by 6 bases and J by 5 bases, with 18 bases between. CDR3 region: CASSPTSPVVDTQYF. In DNA form, the CDR3 reads TGTGCCAGCAGTCCTACTAGCCCAGTTGTAGATACGCAGTATTTT.

This clone was recorded once. This chain connects TRBV7-2 to TRBJ1-5, with D unclear. CDR3 length: 14 residues. Germline V gene sequence: CDR1 SGHTA, CDR2 FQGNSA. The ends were cut back, 5 bases at V and 1 base at J, with 9 bases in the middle. The CDR3 loop reads CASSPGGSNQPQHF. The CDR3 DNA reads TGTGCCAGCAGCCCGGGTGGGAGCAATCAGCCCCAGCATTTT.

J is TRBJ2-6 and V is TRBV19, with a weak D call TRBD1 (7 bases). CDR3 length: 16 residues. V was pared by 5 bases and J by 2 bases, with 13 bases between. Germline CDR1 is LNHDA and CDR2 is SQIVND (reference sequence). The CDR3 sequence is CASSDPGGPGANVLTF. The CDR3 DNA follows: TGTGCCAGTAGTGACCCAGGGGGGCCTGGGGCCAACGTCCTGACTTTC.

The chain carries TRBV5-5 and TRBJ1-5, with 12 bases identical to TRBD1. The CDR3 runs 16 residues. Per the germline V gene, CDR1 is SGHKS and CDR2 is YYEKEE (reference sequence). V shed 4 bases, J shed 7 bases, and the junction held 9 bases outside the gene matches. This chain's CDR3 is CASSPGTGGARQPQHF. The CDR3 DNA reads TGTGCCAGCAGCCCCGGGACAGGGGGCGCCCGGCAGCCCCAGCATTTT. The full variable domain, rest sourced from reference TRBV5-5 and TRBJ1-5, is DAGVTQSPTHLIKTRGQQVTLRCSPISGHKSVSWYQQVLGQGPQFIFQYYEKEERGRGNFPDRFSARQFPNYSSELNVNALLLGDSALYLCASSPGTGGARQPQHFGDGTRLSIL.

The chain is built from TRBV5-5 and TRBJ1-1, with 7 bases lining up with TRBD1. The CDR3 has 14 residues. The germline V gene has CDR1 SGHKS and CDR2 YYEKEE (reference sequence). With 4 bases clipped from V and 5 bases from J, the junction kept 8 bases outside the gene matches. The CDR3 is CASSPDPGGTEAFF. For the CDR3, the DNA is TGTGCCAGCAGCCCCGACCCAGGGGGAACTGAAGCTTTCTTT. The full variable domain, completed using reference TRBV5-5 and TRBJ1-1, is DAGVTQSPTHLIKTRGQQVTLRCSPISGHKSVSWYQQVLGQGPQFIFQYYEKEERGRGNFPDRFSARQFPNYSSELNVNALLLGDSALYLCASSPDPGGTEAFFGQGTRLTVV.

The rearrangement uses TRBV14 and TRBJ1-1; D is undetermined. V lost 1 base to trimming and J lost 4 bases, with 4 bases between them. CDR1 and CDR2 from the germline V gene are SGHDN and FVKESK. This CDR3 has 12 amino acids. CDR3 amino acids: CASSQVVTEAFF. The CDR3 region has the DNA TGTGCCAGCAGCCAAGTCGTCACTGAAGCTTTCTTT.

The J gene is TRBJ1-5, the V gene TRBV28; tentatively, D is TRBD1 (6 bases). The CDR3 extends over 13 amino acids. Per germline, CDR1 MDHEN and CDR2 SYDVKM. V shed 3 bases and J shed 7 bases, with 10 bases lying between them. CDR3 residues: CASSFATGQPQHF. CDR3 nucleotides: TGTGCCAGCAGTTTCGCGACAGGACAGCCCCAGCATTTT.

This chain links TRBV2 with TRBJ1-5, with TRBD1 matching over 7 bases. V lost 7 bases, J lost 1 base, and 7 bases stayed unmatched. In germline, CDR1 is SNHLY, CDR2 FYNNEI. The CDR3 is 15 residues long. CDR3 in DNA: TGTGCCAGCAATCCGCGCAGGGGGAGCAATCAGCCCCAGCATTTT. Residues: CASNPRRGSNQPQHF.

The chain carries TRBV7-2 and TRBJ2-5, with D possibly matching TRBD1 (7 bases). Trimming removed 1 base at V and 5 bases at J, with 11 bases between. CDR1 is SGHTA, CDR2 FQGNSA, per germline. This CDR3 contains 14 residues. The CDR3 is CASSLGPGGETQYF. The CDR3 DNA sequence: TGTGCCAGCAGCTTAGGCCCAGGGGGGGAGACCCAGTACTTC.

V gene TRBV28 combines with J gene TRBJ1-1, with 10 bases identical to TRBD1. The germline V gene encodes CDR1 MDHEN and CDR2 SYDVKM. Unmatched junction bases numbered 8, after V lost 5 bases and J lost 2 bases. The CDR3 runs to 16 residues. The CDR3 DNA reads as TGTGCCAGCAGTCTCGGGACAGGGGATTTTAACACTGAAGCTTTCTTT. This translates into CASSLGTGDFNTEAFF.

The V and J genes are TRBV19 and TRBJ2-7, with TRBD1 matching over 8 bases. From germline, CDR1 is LNHDA and CDR2 SQIVND (reference sequence). V lost 5 bases and J lost 5; bases outside the gene matches: 8. CDR3 length: 14 residues. The CDR3 is CASSGGQVSHEQYF. The DNA for the CDR3 is TGTGCCAGTAGTGGGGGACAGGTTTCTCACGAGCAGTACTTC.